This TCR beta chain is from a study of blood T cell repertoires in COVID-19. Study in general: From the United States, Italy and Spain came samples of acute and convalescent COVID-19. The cDNA or gDNA used as material had been derived from T cells, B-cell-depleted T cells, or PBMCs.

The germline V and J ends were trimmed by 0 bases and 5 bases, with 13 bases remaining between them. CDR3 size: 15 residues. The germline V gene has CDR1 SGHTA and CDR2 FQGNSA. Sequenced by immunoSEQ multiplex PCR; TCRdb stores in-frame clones only, minus some. The sample shows 100,000 to 150,000 clones, roughly 88% of them seen only once. The material sequenced was peripheral blood. This clonotype was sampled from an elderly woman with acute or convalescent COVID-19. V usage is TRBV7-2 and J usage is TRBJ2-5; D is ambiguous. CDR3 sequence (DNA): TGTGCCAGCAGCTTAGCGTCGGGTGTCTGGGAGACCCAGTACTTC. Translated: CASSLASGVWETQYF.